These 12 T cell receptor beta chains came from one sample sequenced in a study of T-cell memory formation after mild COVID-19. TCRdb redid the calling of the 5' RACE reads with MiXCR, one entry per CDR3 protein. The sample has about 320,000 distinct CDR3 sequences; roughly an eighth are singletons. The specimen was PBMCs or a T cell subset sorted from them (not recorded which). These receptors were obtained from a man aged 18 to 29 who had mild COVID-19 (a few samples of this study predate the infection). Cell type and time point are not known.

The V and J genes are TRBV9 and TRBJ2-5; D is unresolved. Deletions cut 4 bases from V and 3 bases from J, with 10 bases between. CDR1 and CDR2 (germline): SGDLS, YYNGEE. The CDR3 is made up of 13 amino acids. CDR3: CASSRDGKETQYF. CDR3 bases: TGTGCCAGCAGCCGCGACGGAAAAGAGACCCAGTACTTC.

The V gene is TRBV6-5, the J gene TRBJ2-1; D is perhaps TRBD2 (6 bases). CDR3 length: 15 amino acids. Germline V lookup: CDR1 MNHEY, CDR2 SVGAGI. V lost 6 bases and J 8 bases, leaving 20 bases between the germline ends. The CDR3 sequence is CASSGRGLLAYEQFF. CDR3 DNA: TGTGCCAGCAGCGGGCGGGGATTACTAGCTTATGAGCAGTTCTTC.

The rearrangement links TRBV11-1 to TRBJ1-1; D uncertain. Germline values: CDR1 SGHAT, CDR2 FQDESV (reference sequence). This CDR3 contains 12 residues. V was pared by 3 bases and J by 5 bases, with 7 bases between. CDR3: CASSFKGTEAFF. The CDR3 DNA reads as TGTGCCAGCAGCTTTAAAGGAACTGAAGCTTTCTTT.

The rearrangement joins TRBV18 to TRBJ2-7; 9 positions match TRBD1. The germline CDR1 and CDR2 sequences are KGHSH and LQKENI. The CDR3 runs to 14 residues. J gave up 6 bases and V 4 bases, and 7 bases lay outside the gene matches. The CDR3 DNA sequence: TGTGCCAGCTCACTCCGGGGACAGGGAACCGAGCAGTACGTC. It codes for CASSLRGQGTEQYV.

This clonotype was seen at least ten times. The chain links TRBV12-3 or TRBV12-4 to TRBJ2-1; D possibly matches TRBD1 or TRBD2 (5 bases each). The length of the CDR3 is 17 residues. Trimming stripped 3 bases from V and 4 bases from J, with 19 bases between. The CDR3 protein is CASSFRGASGKYNEQFF. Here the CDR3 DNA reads TGTGCCAGCAGTTTCCGAGGGGCCTCAGGGAAATACAATGAGCAGTTCTTC.

CDR3 sequence: CSARRASGGVSSYNEQFF. CDR3 sequence (DNA): TGCAGTGCTAGAAGGGCTAGCGGGGGGGTAAGCTCCTACAATGAGCAGTTCTTC. The J gene is TRBJ2-1, the V gene TRBV20-1; TRBD2 aligns across 12 bases. Unmatched junction bases numbered 8, after V lost 2 bases and J lost 0 bases. This CDR3 is built from 18 residues. The germline CDR1 and CDR2 sequences are DFQATT and SNEGSKA (reference sequence).

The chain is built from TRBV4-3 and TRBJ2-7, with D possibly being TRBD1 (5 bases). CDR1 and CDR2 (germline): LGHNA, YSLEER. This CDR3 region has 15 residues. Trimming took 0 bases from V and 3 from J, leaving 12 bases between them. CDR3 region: CASSQDHRSSYEQYF. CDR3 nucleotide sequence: TGCGCCAGCAGCCAAGATCACAGGTCCAGCTACGAGCAGTACTTC.

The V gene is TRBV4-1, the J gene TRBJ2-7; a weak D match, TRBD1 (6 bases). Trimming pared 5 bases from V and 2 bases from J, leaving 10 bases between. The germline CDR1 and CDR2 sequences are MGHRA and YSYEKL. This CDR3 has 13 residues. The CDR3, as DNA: TGCGCCAGCAGCTGGACAGAGACCTACGAGCAGTACTTC. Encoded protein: CASSWTETYEQYF.

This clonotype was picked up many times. CDR3 coding DNA: TGCGCCAGCAGCTACCTACTGACACGTAACACCGGGGAGCTGTTTTTT. It specifies CASSYLLTRNTGELFF. The chain joins TRBV5-1 to TRBJ2-2, with D unclear. This CDR3 region has 16 residues. V gave up 3 bases and J gave up 2 bases, with 14 bases separating them. Looked up from germline, CDR1 is SGHRS and CDR2 is YFSETQ. Together with reference TRBV5-1 and TRBJ2-2, the CDR3 gives the full variable domain: KAGVTQTPRYLIKTRGQQVTLSCSPISGHRSVSWYQQTPGQGLQFLFEYFSETQRNKGNFPGRFSGRQFSNSRSEMNVSTLELGDSALYLCASSYLLTRNTGELFFGEGSRLTVL.

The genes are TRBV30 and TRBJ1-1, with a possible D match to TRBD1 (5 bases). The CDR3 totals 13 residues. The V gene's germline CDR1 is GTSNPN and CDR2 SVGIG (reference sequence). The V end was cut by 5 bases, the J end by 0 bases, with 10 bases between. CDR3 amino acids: CAWGGDLNTEAFF. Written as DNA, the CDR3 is TGTGCCTGGGGGGGGGATTTGAACACTGAAGCTTTCTTT.

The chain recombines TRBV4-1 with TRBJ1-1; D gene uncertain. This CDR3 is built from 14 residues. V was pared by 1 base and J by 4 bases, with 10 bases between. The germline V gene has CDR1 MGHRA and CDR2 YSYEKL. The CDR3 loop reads CASSQVPAGTEAFF. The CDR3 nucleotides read TGCGCCAGCAGCCAAGTCCCGGCGGGCACTGAAGCTTTCTTT.

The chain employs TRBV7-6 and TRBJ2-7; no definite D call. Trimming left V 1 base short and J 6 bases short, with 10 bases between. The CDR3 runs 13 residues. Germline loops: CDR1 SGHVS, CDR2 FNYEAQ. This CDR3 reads CASSLEPGSEQYF. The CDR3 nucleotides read TGTGCCAGCAGCTTAGAACCGGGTAGCGAGCAGTACTTC.